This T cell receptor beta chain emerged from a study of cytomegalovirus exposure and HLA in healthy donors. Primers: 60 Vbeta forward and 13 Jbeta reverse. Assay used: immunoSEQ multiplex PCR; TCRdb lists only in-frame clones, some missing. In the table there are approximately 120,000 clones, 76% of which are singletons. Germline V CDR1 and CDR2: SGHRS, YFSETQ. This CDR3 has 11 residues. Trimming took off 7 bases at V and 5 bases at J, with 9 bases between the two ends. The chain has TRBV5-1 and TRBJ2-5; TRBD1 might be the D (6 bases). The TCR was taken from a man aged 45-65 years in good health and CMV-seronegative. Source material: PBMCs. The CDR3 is CASATGETQYF. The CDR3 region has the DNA TGCGCCAGCGCCACAGGGGAGACCCAGTACTTC.